A single sample gave rise to the 11 T cell receptor beta chains below, sequenced in a study of blood T cells in healthy people across ages. The second PCR ran about 6 to 12 cycles with a sample-barcoded 5' primer and J-beta primers. Each CDR3 protein is one row after TCRdb ran MiXCR on the 5' RACE reads. This sample has about 670,000 distinct CDR3 sequences; under 65% occur once, and the top ten carry approximately 12%. Sequences were obtained from blood. The receptors originated from a woman of 80 years or more in good health.

The chain has TRBV19 and TRBJ1-1; the D gene is possibly TRBD1 (6 bases). This CDR3 has 16 amino acids. The V gene lost 5 bases and the J gene lost 4 bases, with 20 bases spanning the gap. Germline-derived CDR1 and CDR2 are LNHDA and SQIVND (reference sequence). In DNA, the CDR3 is TGTGCCAGTAGTCTCATCGTTGGTCAGGGGCGCACTGAAGCTTTCTTT. This sequence encodes CASSLIVGQGRTEAFF.

This clonotype has just one count. One base away lies a much larger clone, so this may be a sequencing read error. The chain couples TRBV29-1 to TRBJ2-7; D remains unclear. CDR3 length equals 11 residues. Trimming stripped 2 bases from V and 4 bases from J, with 6 bases between. Germline V lookup: CDR1 SQVTM, CDR2 ANQGSEA. CDR3 sequence reads: CSVERNYEQYF. CDR3 DNA sequence: TGCAGCGTTGAAAGGAATTACGAGCAGTACTTC.

This sequence joins TRBV2 and TRBJ2-3, with a weak D call TRBD2 (6 bases). The CDR3 runs 14 residues. The ends were cut back, 7 bases at V and 2 bases at J, with 13 bases in the middle. Germline V gives CDR1 SNHLY, CDR2 FYNNEI. This chain's CDR3 is CASKGTYPTDTQYF. CDR3 nucleotide sequence: TGTGCCAGCAAAGGGACTTACCCCACAGATACGCAGTATTTT.

The J gene is TRBJ2-7, the V gene TRBV28, with D possibly matching TRBD1 (6 bases). The germline CDR1 and CDR2 sequences are MDHEN and SYDVKM. The V end was cut by 11 bases, the J end by 11 bases, with 19 bases between. The CDR3 is made up of 11 amino acids. As DNA, the CDR3 is TGTGCCGGCACCCCAAACAGGGTGAAGTACTTC. Residues: CAGTPNRVKYF.

DNA for the CDR3: TGTGCCAGCAGTTTACAGGATTCGAACACTGAAGCTTTCTTT. Translation gives CASSLQDSNTEAFF. V gene TRBV12-3 or TRBV12-4 combines with J gene TRBJ1-1; D unclear. Trimming stripped 2 bases from V and 1 base from J, with 8 bases between. CDR3 size: 14 residues.

V is TRBV12-3 or TRBV12-4 and J is TRBJ2-6, with unresolved D. Trimming removed 8 bases from V and 4 bases from J, with 9 bases in between. The CDR3 is 13 amino acids. Here the CDR3 reads CASANSGANVLTF. The CDR3 bases are TGTGCCAGCGCAAACTCGGGGGCCAACGTCCTGACTTTC.

This clonotype was counted ten times or more. V usage is TRBV2 and J usage is TRBJ1-2, with no clear D. V lost 7 bases and J 8 bases, leaving 17 bases between the germline ends. This CDR3 region has 13 residues. The germline gives CDR1 SNHLY, CDR2 FYNNEI. CDR3 in DNA: TGTGCCAGCATTCGGGGAAAGGCAGAGGGCTACACCTTC. Its translation: CASIRGKAEGYTF.

The chain has TRBV3-1 and TRBJ2-1; TRBD2 matches at 9 bases. Trimming at V came to 0 bases and at J to 9 bases, leaving 6 bases not matched to a gene. CDR1 is LGHDT, CDR2 YNNKEL, per germline (reference sequence). The length of the CDR3 is 15 residues. The CDR3 reads CASSQENSGSGEQFF. The CDR3 bases are TGTGCCAGCAGCCAAGAGAATAGCGGGAGCGGTGAGCAGTTCTTC.

The chain employs TRBV12-3 or TRBV12-4 and TRBJ2-5, with TRBD1 matching over 7 bases. With 5 bases clipped from V and 13 bases from J, the junction kept 13 bases outside the gene matches. This CDR3 comprises 13 residues. CDR3 region: CASSAEDRSFSYF. The CDR3 nucleotides read TGTGCCAGCAGTGCTGAGGACAGGTCGTTTTCGTACTTC.

This clonotype was counted at least ten times. The chain uses TRBV11-1 and TRBJ1-4; TRBD1 matches at 8 bases. The CDR3 is 13 residues long. The germline gives CDR1 SGHAT, CDR2 FQDESV (reference sequence). V trimming: 6 bases; J trimming: 8 bases; junction bases outside the gene matches: 5. CDR3 in amino acids: CASSSSGGEKLFF. The CDR3 DNA follows: TGTGCCAGCAGTTCGTCAGGGGGCGAAAAACTGTTTTTT.

Turning to this clonotype: Just one base apart from a much larger clone, this may be a read error. CDR3 DNA sequence: TGCGCCAGCAGCTTGGGAAGCGGGAGTGGAGATAATGAGCAGTTCTTC. Encoded protein: CASSLGSGSGDNEQFF. This chain uses TRBV5-1 with TRBJ2-1; 8 nucleotides agree with TRBD2. The junction had 9 bases not matched to a gene; V was cut back by 0 bases and J by 7 bases. CDR1 and CDR2 (germline): SGHRS, YFSETQ. This CDR3 is 16 amino acids long.